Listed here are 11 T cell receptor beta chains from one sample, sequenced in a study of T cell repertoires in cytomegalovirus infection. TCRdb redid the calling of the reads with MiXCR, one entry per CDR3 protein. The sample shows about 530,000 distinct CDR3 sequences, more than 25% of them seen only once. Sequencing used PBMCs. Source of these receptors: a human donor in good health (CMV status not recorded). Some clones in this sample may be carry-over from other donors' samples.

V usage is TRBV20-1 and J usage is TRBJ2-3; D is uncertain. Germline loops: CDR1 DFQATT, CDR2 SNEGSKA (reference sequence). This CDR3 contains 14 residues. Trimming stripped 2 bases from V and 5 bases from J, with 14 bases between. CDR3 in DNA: TGCAGTGCTAGATCCTTCGTTTTGGGAGATACGCAGTATTTT. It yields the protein CSARSFVLGDTQYF.

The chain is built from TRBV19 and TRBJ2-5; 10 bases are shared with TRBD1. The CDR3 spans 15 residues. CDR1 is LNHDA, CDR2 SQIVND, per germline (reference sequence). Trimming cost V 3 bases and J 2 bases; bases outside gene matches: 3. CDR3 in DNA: TGTGCCAGTAGTATGGGACAGGGGATACAAGAGACCCAGTACTTC. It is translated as CASSMGQGIQETQYF. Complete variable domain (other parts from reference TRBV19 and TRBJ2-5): DGGITQSPKYLFRKEGQNVTLSCEQNLNHDAMYWYRQDPGQGLRLIYYSQIVNDFQKGDIAEGYSVSREKKESFPLTVTSAQKNPTAFYLCASSMGQGIQETQYFGPGTRLLVL.

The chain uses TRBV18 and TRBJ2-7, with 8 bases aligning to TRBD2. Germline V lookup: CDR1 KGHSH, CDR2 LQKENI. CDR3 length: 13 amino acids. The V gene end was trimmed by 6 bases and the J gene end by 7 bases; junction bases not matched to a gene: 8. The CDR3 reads CASSPGRAGEQYF. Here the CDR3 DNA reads TGTGCCAGCTCTCCCGGGAGGGCGGGGGAGCAGTACTTC. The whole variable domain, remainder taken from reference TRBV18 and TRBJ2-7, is NAGVMQNPRHLVRRRGQEARLRCSPMKGHSHVYWYRQLPEEGLKFMVYLQKENIIDESGMPKERFSAEFPKEGPSILRIQQVVRGDSAAYFCASSPGRAGEQYFGPGTRLTVT.

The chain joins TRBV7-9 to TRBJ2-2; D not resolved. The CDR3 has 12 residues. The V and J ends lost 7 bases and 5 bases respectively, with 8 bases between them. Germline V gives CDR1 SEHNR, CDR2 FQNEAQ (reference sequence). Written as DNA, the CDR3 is TGTGCCAGCAACACTCAAACCGGGGAGCTGTTTTTT. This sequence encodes CASNTQTGELFF.

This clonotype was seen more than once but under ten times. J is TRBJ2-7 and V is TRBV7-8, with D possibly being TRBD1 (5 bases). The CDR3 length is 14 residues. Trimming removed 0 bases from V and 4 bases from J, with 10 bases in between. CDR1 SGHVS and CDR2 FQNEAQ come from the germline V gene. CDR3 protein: CASSLASQGYEQYF. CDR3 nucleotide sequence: TGTGCCAGCAGCTTAGCTTCGCAGGGTTACGAGCAGTACTTC.

Written as DNA, the CDR3 is TGTGCCAGCAGCCCCTCCCCCGGAGGGGGGGAGGACATTCAGTACTTC. This sequence encodes CASSPSPGGGEDIQYF. V is TRBV6-2 or TRBV6-3 and J is TRBJ2-4; D is possibly TRBD2 (7 bases). Germline V CDR1 and CDR2: MNHEY, SVGEGT. V was pared by 6 bases and J by 8 bases, with 23 bases between. CDR3 length: 16 residues.

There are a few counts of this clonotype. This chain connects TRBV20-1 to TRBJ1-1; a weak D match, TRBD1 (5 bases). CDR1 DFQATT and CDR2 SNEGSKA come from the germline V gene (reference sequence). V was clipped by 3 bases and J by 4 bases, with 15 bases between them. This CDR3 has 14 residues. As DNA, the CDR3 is TGCAGTGCTAGTGGGGGAACTCAGAGCACTGAAGCTTTCTTT. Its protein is CSASGGTQSTEAFF.

CDR3 region: CASSMWQHTEAFF. As DNA, the CDR3 is TGTGCCAGTAGTATGTGGCAGCACACTGAAGCTTTCTTT. The J gene is TRBJ1-1, the V gene TRBV19; D unresolved. This CDR3 comprises 13 residues. Germline-derived CDR1 and CDR2 are LNHDA and SQIVND (reference sequence). V was cut by 3 bases and J by 3 bases, with 8 bases left in between.

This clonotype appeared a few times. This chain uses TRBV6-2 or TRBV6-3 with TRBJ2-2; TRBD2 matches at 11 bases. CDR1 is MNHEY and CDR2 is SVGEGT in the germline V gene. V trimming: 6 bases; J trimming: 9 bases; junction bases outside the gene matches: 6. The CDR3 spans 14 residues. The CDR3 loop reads CASRQGLAVRELFF. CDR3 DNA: TGTGCCAGCAGACAGGGACTAGCGGTGAGGGAGCTGTTTTTT.

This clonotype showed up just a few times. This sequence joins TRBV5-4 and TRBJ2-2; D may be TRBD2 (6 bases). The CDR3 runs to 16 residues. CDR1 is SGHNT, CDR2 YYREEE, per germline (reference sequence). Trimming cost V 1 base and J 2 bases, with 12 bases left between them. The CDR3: CASSLRVAANTGELFF. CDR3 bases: TGTGCCAGCAGCTTGAGGGTAGCGGCAAACACCGGGGAGCTGTTTTTT.

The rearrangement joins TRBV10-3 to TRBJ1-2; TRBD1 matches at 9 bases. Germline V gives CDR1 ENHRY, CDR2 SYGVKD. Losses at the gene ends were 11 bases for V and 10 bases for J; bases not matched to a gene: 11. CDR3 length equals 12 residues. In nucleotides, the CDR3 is TGTGCCGCCGAGGGACAGGGCAAGCCCTACACCTTC. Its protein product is CAAEGQGKPYTF.